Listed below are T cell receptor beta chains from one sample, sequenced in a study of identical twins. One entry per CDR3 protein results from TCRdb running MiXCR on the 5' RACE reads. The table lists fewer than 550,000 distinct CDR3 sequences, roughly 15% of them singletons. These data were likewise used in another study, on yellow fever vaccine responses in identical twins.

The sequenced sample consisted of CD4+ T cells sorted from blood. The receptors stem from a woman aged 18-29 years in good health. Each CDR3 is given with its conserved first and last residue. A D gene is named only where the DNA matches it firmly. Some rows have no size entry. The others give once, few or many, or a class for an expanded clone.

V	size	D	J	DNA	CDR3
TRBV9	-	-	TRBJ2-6	TGTGCCAGCAGCCAGATGGGCTCTGGGGCCAACGTCCTGACTTTC	CASSQMGSGANVLTF
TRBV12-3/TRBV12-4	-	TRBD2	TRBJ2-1	TGTGCCAGTGCTCCTAGCGGGGGCTCCTACAATGAGCAGTTCTTC	CASAPSGGSYNEQFF
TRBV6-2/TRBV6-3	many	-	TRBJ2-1	TGTGCCAGCAGTTATTCGCTCTCTAGGAATGAGCAGTTCTTC	CASSYSLSRNEQFF
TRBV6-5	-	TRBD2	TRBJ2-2	TGTGCCAGCAGTTGGGGGGGTTACGGGGAGCTGTTTTTT	CASSWGGYGELFF
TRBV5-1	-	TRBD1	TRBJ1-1	TGCGCCAGCACTACGACAGGGGGTTTGAACACTGAAGCTTTCTTT	CASTTTGGLNTEAFF
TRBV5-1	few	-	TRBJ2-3	TGCGCCAGCAGCGTCTCCCGGGACCGAAACACAGATACGCAGTATTTT	CASSVSRDRNTDTQYF
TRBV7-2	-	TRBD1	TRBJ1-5	TGTGCCAGCAGCCCGACAGGGATGGGCAATCAGCCCCAGCATTTT	CASSPTGMGNQPQHF
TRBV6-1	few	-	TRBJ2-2	TGTGCCAGCAATTTCGCCGGGGAGCTGTTTTTT	CASNFAGELFF
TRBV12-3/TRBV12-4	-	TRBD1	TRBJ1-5	TGTGCCAGCAGTCCAAGGGACAGGGAGGGAAGGCCCCAGCATTTT	CASSPRDREGRPQHF
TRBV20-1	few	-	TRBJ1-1	TGCAGTGCTAGAGAGGGAAACACTGAAGCTTTCTTT	CSAREGNTEAFF
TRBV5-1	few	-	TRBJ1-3	TGCGCCAGCAGCGCGGAGGGGGGCTCTGGAAACACCATATATTTT	CASSAEGGSGNTIYF
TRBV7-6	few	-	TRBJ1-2	TGTGCCAGCAGCTTAGGTGGTAGGGGGTCGTTTGGCTACACCTTC	CASSLGGRGSFGYTF
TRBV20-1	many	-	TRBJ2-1	TGCAGTGCACCCGATTGGTACAGCTCCTACAATGAGCAGTTCTTC	CSAPDWYSSYNEQFF
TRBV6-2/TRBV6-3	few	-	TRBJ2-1	TGTGCCAGCAGTCGCTACCCTGGGGTCGGGGAGCAGTTCTTC	CASSRYPGVGEQFF
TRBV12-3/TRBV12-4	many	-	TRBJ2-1	TGTGCCAGCGGTCCGGGGAGCTCCTACAATGAGCAGTTCTTC	CASGPGSSYNEQFF
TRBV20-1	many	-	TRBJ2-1	TGCAGTGCTAGAGAGGGGGGTAGTACCTACAATGAGCAGTTCTTC	CSAREGGSTYNEQFF
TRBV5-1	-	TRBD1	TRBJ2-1	TGCGCCAGCAGCTTGGGGGATACAGGGGGCCGTAATGAGCAGTTCTTC	CASSLGDTGGRNEQFF
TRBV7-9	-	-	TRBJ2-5	TGTGCCAGCAGCCCAACGACCCCAGGGGCAGAGACCCAGTACTTC	CASSPTTPGAETQYF
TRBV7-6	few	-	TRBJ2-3	TGTGCCAGCAGCCTTCGACAGGCCGCAGATACGCAGTATTTT	CASSLRQAADTQYF
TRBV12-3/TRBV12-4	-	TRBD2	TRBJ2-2	TGTGCCAGCAGTTTTAGACTAGCGTGGGGTGCAGGGGAGCTGTTTTTT	CASSFRLAWGAGELFF
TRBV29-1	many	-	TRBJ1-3	TGCAGCGTTGGGGACGGGGCACCTTCATCTGGAAACACCATATATTTT	CSVGDGAPSSGNTIYF
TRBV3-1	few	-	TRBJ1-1	TGTGCCAGCAGTGGGCCGTCCGACATGAACACTGAAGCTTTCTTT	CASSGPSDMNTEAFF
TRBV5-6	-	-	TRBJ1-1	TGTGCCAGCAGCAATCGTCTGGTGAACACTGAAGCTTTCTTT	CASSNRLVNTEAFF
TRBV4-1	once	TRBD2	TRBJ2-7	TGCGCCAGCAGCCAAGACGGTACTAGCGGGGGGTACGAGCAGTACTTC	CASSQDGTSGGYEQYF
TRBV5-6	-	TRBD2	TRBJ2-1	TGTGCCAGCAGCTTGGATAGCGGGAGGGCCCGAGGCAATGAGCAGTTCTTC	CASSLDSGRARGNEQFF
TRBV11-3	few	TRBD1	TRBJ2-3	TGTGCCAGCAGCTTAGTAGGGGGCGCAGATACGCAGTATTTT	CASSLVGGADTQYF
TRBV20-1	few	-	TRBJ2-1	TGCAGTGCTAGAGTGGGAGGCGATGAGCAGTTCTTC	CSARVGGDEQFF
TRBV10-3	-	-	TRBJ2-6	TGTGCCATCAGTGAGCTTCCCTATGCGGCTGGGGCCAACGTCCTGACTTTC	CAISELPYAAGANVLTF
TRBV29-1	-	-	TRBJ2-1	TGCAGCGTTGAAGGTAGAGCAAGCAATGAGCAGTTCTTC	CSVEGRASNEQFF
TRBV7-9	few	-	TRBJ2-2	TGTGCCAGCAATCGGGCCAACACCGGGGAGCTGTTTTTT	CASNRANTGELFF
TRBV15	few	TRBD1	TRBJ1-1	TGTGCCACCAGCTCCAGGACAGGGAACACTGAAGCTTTCTTT	CATSSRTGNTEAFF
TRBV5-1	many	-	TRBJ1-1	TGCGCCAGCAGCTTGGATCTGAAACCTAACACTGAAGCTTTCTTT	CASSLDLKPNTEAFF
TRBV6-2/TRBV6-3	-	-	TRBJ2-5	TGTGCCAGCCACAGGGCCTACCAAGAGACCCAGTACTTC	CASHRAYQETQYF
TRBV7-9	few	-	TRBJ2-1	TGTGCCAGCACCTCACTCCGGACGAACAATGAGCAGTTCTTC	CASTSLRTNNEQFF
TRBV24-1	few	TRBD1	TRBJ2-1	TGTGCCACCAGTGATTTGTCAGGGGGAGAGATCAATGAGCAGTTCTTC	CATSDLSGGEINEQFF
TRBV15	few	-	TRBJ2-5	TGTGCCACCAGCAGAGTTTCCAGGGGGACTGGAGAGACCCAGTACTTC	CATSRVSRGTGETQYF